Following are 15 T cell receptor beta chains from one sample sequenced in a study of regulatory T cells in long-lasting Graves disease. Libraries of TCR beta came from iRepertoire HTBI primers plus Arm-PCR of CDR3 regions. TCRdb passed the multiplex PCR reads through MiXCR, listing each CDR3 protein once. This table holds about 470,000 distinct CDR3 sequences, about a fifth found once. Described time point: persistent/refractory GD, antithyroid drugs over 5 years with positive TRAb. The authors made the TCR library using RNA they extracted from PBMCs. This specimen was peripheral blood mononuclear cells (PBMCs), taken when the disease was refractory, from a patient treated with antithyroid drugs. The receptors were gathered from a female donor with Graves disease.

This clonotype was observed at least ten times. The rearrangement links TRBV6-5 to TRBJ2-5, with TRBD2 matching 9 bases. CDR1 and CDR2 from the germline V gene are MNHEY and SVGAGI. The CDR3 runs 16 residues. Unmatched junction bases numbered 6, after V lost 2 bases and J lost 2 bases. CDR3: CASSYGLAGTQETQYF. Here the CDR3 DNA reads TGTGCCAGCAGTTACGGGCTAGCGGGGACACAAGAGACCCAGTACTTC.

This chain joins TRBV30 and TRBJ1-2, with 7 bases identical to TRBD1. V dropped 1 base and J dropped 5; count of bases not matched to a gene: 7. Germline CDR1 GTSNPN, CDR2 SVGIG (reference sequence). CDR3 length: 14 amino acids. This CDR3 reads CAWSATGRAYGYTF. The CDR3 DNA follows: TGTGCCTGGAGTGCGACAGGGAGGGCGTATGGCTACACCTTC.

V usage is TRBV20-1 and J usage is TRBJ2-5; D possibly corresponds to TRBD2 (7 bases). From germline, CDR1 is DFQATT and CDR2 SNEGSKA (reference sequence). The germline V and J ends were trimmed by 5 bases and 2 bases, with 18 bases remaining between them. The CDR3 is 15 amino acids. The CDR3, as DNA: TGCAGTGCTGTACAGGGAGCTAGCGGTCAAGAGACCCAGTACTTC. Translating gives CSAVQGASGQETQYF.

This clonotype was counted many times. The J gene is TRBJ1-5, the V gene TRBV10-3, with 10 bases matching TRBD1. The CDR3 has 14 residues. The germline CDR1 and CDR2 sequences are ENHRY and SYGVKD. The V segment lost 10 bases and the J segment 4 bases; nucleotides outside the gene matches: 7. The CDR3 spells CATKGTGENQPQHF. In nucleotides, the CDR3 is TGTGCCACTAAAGGGACAGGGGAAAATCAGCCCCAGCATTTT.

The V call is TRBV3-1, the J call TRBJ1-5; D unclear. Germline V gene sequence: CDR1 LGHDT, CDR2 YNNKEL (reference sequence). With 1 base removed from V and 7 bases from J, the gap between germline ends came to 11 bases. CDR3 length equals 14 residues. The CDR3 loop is CASSQGAAGQPQHF. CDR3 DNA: TGTGCCAGCAGCCAAGGAGCAGCCGGGCAGCCCCAGCATTTT.

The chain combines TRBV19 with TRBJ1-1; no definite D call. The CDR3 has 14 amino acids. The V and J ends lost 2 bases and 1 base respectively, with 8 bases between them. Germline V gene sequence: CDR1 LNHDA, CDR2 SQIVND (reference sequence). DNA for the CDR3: TGTGCCAGTAGTATAACGGCAGAGAACACTGAAGCTTTCTTT. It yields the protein CASSITAENTEAFF.

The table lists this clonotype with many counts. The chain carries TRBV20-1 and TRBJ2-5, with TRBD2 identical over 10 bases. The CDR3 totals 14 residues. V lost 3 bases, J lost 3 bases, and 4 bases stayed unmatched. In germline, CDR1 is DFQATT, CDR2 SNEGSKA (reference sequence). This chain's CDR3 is CSARPTSGKETQYF. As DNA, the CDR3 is TGCAGTGCTAGGCCAACTAGCGGGAAAGAGACCCAGTACTTC.

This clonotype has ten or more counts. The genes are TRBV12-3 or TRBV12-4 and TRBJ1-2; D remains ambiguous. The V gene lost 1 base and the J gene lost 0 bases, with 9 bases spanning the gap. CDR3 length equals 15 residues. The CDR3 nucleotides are TGTGCCAGCAGTTTAGAAAGGTCTTCTAACTATGGCTACACCTTC. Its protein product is CASSLERSSNYGYTF.

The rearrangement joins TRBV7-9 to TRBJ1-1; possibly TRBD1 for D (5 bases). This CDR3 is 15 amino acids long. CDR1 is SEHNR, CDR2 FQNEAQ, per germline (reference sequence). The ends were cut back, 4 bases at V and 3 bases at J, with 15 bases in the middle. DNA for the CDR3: TGTGCCAGCAGCTCCCCCACGAGGGGATACACTGAAGCTTTCTTT. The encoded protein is CASSSPTRGYTEAFF.

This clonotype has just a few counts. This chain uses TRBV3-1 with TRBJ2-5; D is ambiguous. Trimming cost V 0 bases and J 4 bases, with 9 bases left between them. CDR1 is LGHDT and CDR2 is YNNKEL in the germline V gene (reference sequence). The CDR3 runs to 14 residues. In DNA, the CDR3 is TGTGCCAGCAGCCAAGAAATGGGCCGAGAGACCCAGTACTTC. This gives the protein CASSQEMGRETQYF.

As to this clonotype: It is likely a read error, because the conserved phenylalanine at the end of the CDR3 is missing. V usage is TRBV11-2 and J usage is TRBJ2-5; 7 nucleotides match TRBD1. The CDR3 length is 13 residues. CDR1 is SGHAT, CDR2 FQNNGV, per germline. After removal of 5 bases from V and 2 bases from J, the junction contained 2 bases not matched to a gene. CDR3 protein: CASSPTGQETQYS. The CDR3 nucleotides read TGTGCCAGCAGCCCGACAGGGCAAGAGACCCAGTACTCC.

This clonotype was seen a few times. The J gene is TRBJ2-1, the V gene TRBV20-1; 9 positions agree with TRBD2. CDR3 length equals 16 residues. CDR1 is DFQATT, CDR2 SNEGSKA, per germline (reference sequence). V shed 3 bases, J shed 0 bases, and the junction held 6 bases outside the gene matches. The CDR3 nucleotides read TGCAGTGCTAGTCGACTAGCGGAAAGCTCCTACAATGAGCAGTTCTTC. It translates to CSASRLAESSYNEQFF.

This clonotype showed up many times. CDR3 nucleotides: TGCGCCAGCAGTAGCTCGGGGGAGTTCGCCAAAAACATTCAGTACTTC. Protein: CASSSSGEFAKNIQYF. The chain combines TRBV5-1 with TRBJ2-4, with D maybe TRBD2 (6 bases). Trimming shortened V by 5 bases and J by 1 base, and 16 bases separated the two germline ends. Germline CDR1 and CDR2: SGHRS and YFSETQ. The CDR3 has 16 residues.

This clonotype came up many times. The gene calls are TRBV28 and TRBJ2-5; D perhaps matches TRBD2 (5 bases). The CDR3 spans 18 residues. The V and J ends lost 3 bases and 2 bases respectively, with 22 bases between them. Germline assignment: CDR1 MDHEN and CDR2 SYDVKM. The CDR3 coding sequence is TGTGCCAGCAGTTTTGAGGGCCTGAGGGAGACGAAACAAGAGACCCAGTACTTC. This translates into CASSFEGLRETKQETQYF.

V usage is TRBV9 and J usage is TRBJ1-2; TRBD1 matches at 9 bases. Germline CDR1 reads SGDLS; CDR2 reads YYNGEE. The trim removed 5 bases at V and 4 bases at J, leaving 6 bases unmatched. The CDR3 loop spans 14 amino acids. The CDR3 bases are TGTGCCAGCAGTGGGACAGGGCTTGTCTATGGCTACACCTTC. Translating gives CASSGTGLVYGYTF. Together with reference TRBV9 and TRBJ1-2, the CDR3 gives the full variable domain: DSGVTQTPKHLITATGQRVTLRCSPRSGDLSVYWYQQSLDQGLQFLIQYYNGEERAKGNILERFSAQQFPDLHSELNLSSLELGDSALYFCASSGTGLVYGYTFGSGTRLTVV.